What follows are 28 T cell receptor beta chains derived from one specimen sequenced in a study of somatic mutations in cytotoxic T cells in rheumatoid arthritis. Clones were read by immunoSEQ multiplex PCR, and TCRdb kept only the in-frame ones, dropping some. Of some 30,000 clones listed, about 88% are singletons. Sequencing was done on a sample of CD8+ T cells sorted from blood. The receptors shown here come from an adult with rheumatoid arthritis.

The chain has TRBV15 and TRBJ1-5; 7 bases are a match to TRBD1. The CDR3 loop spans 14 amino acids. V gave up 5 bases and J gave up 7 bases; unmatched junction bases: 8. The V gene's germline CDR1 is LNHNV and CDR2 YYDKDF (reference sequence). This CDR3 is CATSRRQGGQPQHF. The CDR3 DNA sequence: TGTGCCACCAGCCGTCGACAGGGCGGCCAGCCCCAGCATTTT. Full variable domain (rest looked up from reference TRBV15 and TRBJ1-5): DAMVIQNPRYQVTQFGKPVTLSCSQTLNHNVMYWYQQKSSQAPKLLFHYYDKDFNNEADTPDNFQSRRPNTSFCFLDIRSPGLGDTAMYLCATSRRQGGQPQHFGDGTRLSIL.

V gene TRBV2 combines with J gene TRBJ2-3; TRBD1 aligns across 9 bases. The CDR3 has 15 residues. The trim removed 3 bases at V and 1 base at J, leaving 2 bases unmatched. CDR1 is SNHLY, CDR2 FYNNEI, per germline. The CDR3 here is CASSEWTGGTDTQYF. As DNA, the CDR3 is TGTGCCAGCAGTGAGTGGACAGGGGGCACAGATACGCAGTATTTT.

The CDR3 sequence is CASSFGQASSYEQYF. The CDR3 DNA is TGTGCCAGCAGTTTCGGACAGGCCAGCTCCTACGAGCAGTACTTC. The chain combines TRBV7-6 with TRBJ2-7, with TRBD1 matching 7 bases. V trimming: 6 bases; J trimming: 0 bases; junction bases outside the gene matches: 8. The CDR3 consists of 15 residues. The germline V gene encodes CDR1 SGHVS and CDR2 FNYEAQ.

The V and J genes are TRBV5-4 and TRBJ2-5; possibly TRBD1 for D (6 bases). The germline V gene encodes CDR1 SGHNT and CDR2 YYREEE (reference sequence). Trimming left V 2 bases short and J 2 bases short, with 10 bases between. The CDR3 loop spans 14 amino acids. The CDR3: CASSFPGQQETQYF. CDR3 coding DNA: TGTGCCAGCAGCTTTCCGGGACAACAAGAGACCCAGTACTTC.

The chain employs TRBV7-2 and TRBJ2-1; D gene uncertain. The CDR3 runs to 13 residues. Trimming removed 1 base from V and 3 bases from J, with 4 bases in between. From germline, CDR1 is SGHTA and CDR2 FQGNSA. This CDR3 reads CASSLDFYNEQFF. CDR3 DNA sequence: TGTGCCAGCAGCTTAGACTTCTACAATGAGCAGTTCTTC.

V gene TRBV5-4 combines with J gene TRBJ2-3; tentatively, D is TRBD1 or TRBD2 (6 bases each). The ends were cut back, 2 bases at V and 5 bases at J, with 12 bases in the middle. Germline CDR1 and CDR2: SGHNT and YYREEE (reference sequence). The CDR3 consists of 14 residues. The CDR3 nucleotides are TGTGCCAGCAGCTTTTCGGGGGCCGAAGATACGCAGTATTTT. This sequence encodes CASSFSGAEDTQYF.

This chain connects TRBV4-3 to TRBJ2-5, with D unclear. V lost 2 bases and J 6 bases, leaving 10 bases between the germline ends. The CDR3 runs to 13 residues. The germline V gene has CDR1 LGHNA and CDR2 YSLEER. CDR3 sequence (DNA): TGCGCCAGCAGCCAAACCTCTAGTAAGACCCAGTACTTC. Translating gives CASSQTSSKTQYF.

The CDR3 protein is CASSGPLAGLYEQYF. CDR3 nucleotide sequence: TGTGCCAGCAGCGGTCCGCTAGCGGGACTCTACGAGCAGTACTTC. The chain employs TRBV7-9 and TRBJ2-7, with 9 bases lining up with TRBD2. V was clipped by 5 bases and J by 3 bases; unmatched bases: 8. The CDR3 covers 15 residues. Germline CDR1 reads SEHNR; CDR2 reads FQNEAQ (reference sequence).

This clone was counted between two and nine times. V and J are TRBV7-9 and TRBJ2-7; no definite D call. The V and J ends lost 0 bases and 2 bases respectively, with 2 bases between them. This CDR3 has 12 amino acids. Germline V gives CDR1 SEHNR, CDR2 FQNEAQ (reference sequence). CDR3 residues: CASSLATYEQYF. The CDR3 DNA sequence: TGTGCCAGCAGCTTAGCGACCTACGAGCAGTACTTC. The complete variable domain, with remaining parts taken from reference TRBV7-9 and TRBJ2-7, reads DTGVSQNPRHKITKRGQNVTFRCDPISEHNRLYWYRQTLGQGPEFLTYFQNEAQLEKSRLLSDRFSAERPKGSFSTLEIQRTEQGDSAMYLCASSLATYEQYFGPGTRLTVT.

The chain links TRBV28 to TRBJ2-3, with TRBD2 identical over 7 bases. J lost 2 bases, V lost 3 bases, and 5 bases had no gene match. CDR3 length: 15 amino acids. Germline CDR1 is MDHEN and CDR2 is SYDVKM. In DNA, the CDR3 is TGTGCCAGCAGTTTTAGGGAGGGCTTCACAGATACGCAGTATTTT. It is translated as CASSFREGFTDTQYF.

Worth noting for this clone: A read error may produce the germline difference seen at one junction end. The rearrangement uses TRBV11-2 and TRBJ2-2; D gene uncertain. The CDR3 runs 15 residues. Germline values: CDR1 SGHAT, CDR2 FQNNGV. The CDR3 loop is CASRLLHLNTGELFF. CDR3 nucleotide sequence: TGTGCCAGCCGCTTATTGCATCTAAACACCGGGGAGCTGTTTTTT.

This rearrangement joins TRBV27 to TRBJ2-7, with D possibly matching TRBD2 (6 bases). The CDR3 extends over 14 amino acids. The germline gives CDR1 MNHEY, CDR2 SMNVEV (reference sequence). Trimming took 5 bases from V and 4 from J, leaving 15 bases between them. The CDR3 region has the DNA TGTGCCAGCAGTCTATATGGAGGGCCGTACGAGCAGTACTTC. Amino acids: CASSLYGGPYEQYF.

This clone is a singleton in its sample. The J gene is TRBJ2-2, the V gene TRBV28; no reliable D call. CDR3 length: 12 amino acids. Germline V gives CDR1 MDHEN, CDR2 SYDVKM. Trimming removed 3 bases at V and 3 bases at J, with 2 bases between. The CDR3 is CASSLDTGELFF. For the CDR3, the DNA is TGTGCCAGCAGTTTGGACACCGGGGAGCTGTTTTTT.

This chain links TRBV5-8 with TRBJ1-5; D is uncertain. Germline V CDR1 and CDR2: SGHTS, YDEGEE. The CDR3 sequence is 14 residues long. V was cut by 7 bases and J by 1 base, with 12 bases left in between. CDR3 in amino acids: CASSLSGSNQPQHF. The DNA of the CDR3 is TGTGCCAGCTCTTTGAGCGGGAGCAATCAGCCCCAGCATTTT.

The CDR3 reads CASSPLGTGELFF. The CDR3 nucleotides read TGTGCCAGCAGCCCGCTTGGGACCGGGGAGCTGTTTTTT. The chain uses TRBV7-3 and TRBJ2-2; D gene ambiguous. Trimming took off 5 bases at V and 5 bases at J, with 9 bases between the two ends. Per germline, CDR1 SGHTA and CDR2 FQGTGA. The CDR3 is 13 amino acids.

This chain connects TRBV7-3 to TRBJ2-1, with 8 bases fitting TRBD2. This CDR3 has 15 residues. The J segment lost 9 bases and the V segment lost 4 bases, leaving 11 bases of the junction unmatched. In germline, CDR1 is SGHTA, CDR2 FQGTGA. CDR3 protein: CASSSAGTRMGEQFF. CDR3 sequence (DNA): TGTGCCAGCAGCTCAGCCGGGACTAGGATGGGTGAGCAGTTCTTC.

The V and J genes are TRBV4-1 and TRBJ2-7, with 7 bases lining up with TRBD2. The germline gives CDR1 MGHRA, CDR2 YSYEKL. J was trimmed by 6 bases and V by 4 bases; bases with no gene match: 12. The CDR3 is made up of 15 amino acids. The CDR3 DNA follows: TGCGCCAGCAGCCGAGAGATAGCGGGCTCGACCGAGCAGTACTTC. Its translation: CASSREIAGSTEQYF.

This sequence joins TRBV19 and TRBJ2-3; D gene unclear. Germline-derived CDR1 and CDR2 are LNHDA and SQIVND (reference sequence). The ends were cut back, 5 bases at V and 6 bases at J, with 15 bases in the middle. This CDR3 spans 14 amino acids. DNA for the CDR3: TGTGCCAGTAGTCCAATTATAACTTCGGATACGCAGTATTTT. Encoded protein: CASSPIITSDTQYF.

The rearrangement uses TRBV19 and TRBJ1-5; D not certain. The CDR3 extends over 15 amino acids. Germline CDR1 reads LNHDA; CDR2 reads SQIVND (reference sequence). With 6 bases removed from V and 0 bases from J, the gap between germline ends came to 12 bases. The CDR3 DNA reads as TGTGCCAGTAGGGCGTTCGGGAATAGCAATCAGCCCCAGCATTTT. Its protein is CASRAFGNSNQPQHF.

This clone was observed once. The chain uses TRBV7-9 and TRBJ2-1; no definite D call. This CDR3 comprises 14 residues. The germline V and J ends were trimmed by 2 bases and 8 bases, with 13 bases remaining between them. Germline values: CDR1 SEHNR, CDR2 FQNEAQ (reference sequence). The CDR3 nucleotides read TGTGCCAGCAGCTTATCTGGGAATGGCGATGAGCAGTTCTTC. Its translation: CASSLSGNGDEQFF.

The rearrangement links TRBV5-6 to TRBJ1-1; possibly TRBD1 for D (6 bases). The CDR3 consists of 14 residues. Germline assignment: CDR1 SGHDT and CDR2 YYEEEE. The germline V and J ends were trimmed by 2 bases and 0 bases, with 8 bases remaining between them. The CDR3 DNA reads as TGTGCCAGCAGCTTTAGGGGGATGAACACTGAAGCTTTCTTT. The encoded protein is CASSFRGMNTEAFF. The full variable domain, completed using reference TRBV5-6 and TRBJ1-1, is DAGVTQSPTHLIKTRGQQVTLRCSPKSGHDTVSWYQQALGQGPQFIFQYYEEEERQRGNFPDRFSGHQFPNYSSELNVNALLLGDSALYLCASSFRGMNTEAFFGQGTRLTVV.

The chain has TRBV9 and TRBJ2-3, with 11 bases matching TRBD2. The CDR3 has 15 amino acids. V lost 6 bases, J lost 0 bases, and 3 bases stayed unmatched. CDR1 is SGDLS, CDR2 YYNGEE, per germline. The CDR3 protein is CASNIAGGSTDTQYF. CDR3 sequence (DNA): TGTGCCAGCAACATAGCGGGAGGGAGCACAGATACGCAGTATTTT.

The chain is built from TRBV19 and TRBJ2-7; TRBD2 aligns across 12 bases. CDR3 length: 15 residues. V shed 5 bases, J shed 2 bases, and the junction held 4 bases outside the gene matches. Germline lookup yields CDR1 LNHDA and CDR2 SQIVND (reference sequence). CDR3 coding DNA: TGTGCCAGTAGTCTCGGACTAGCGGGGACCTACGAGCAGTACTTC. It encodes CASSLGLAGTYEQYF.

This sequence joins TRBV4-1 and TRBJ2-7, with TRBD2 as a possible D gene (6 bases). The CDR3 totals 14 residues. Germline V gene lookup returns CDR1 MGHRA and CDR2 YSYEKL. Trimming took 4 bases from V and 5 from J, leaving 15 bases between them. The CDR3 is CASSPLWRDDEQYF. Here the CDR3 DNA reads TGCGCCAGCAGCCCCCTGTGGCGGGATGACGAGCAGTACTTC.

The rearrangement links TRBV6-1 to TRBJ1-3; no clear D. Deletions cut 4 bases from V and 0 bases from J, with 10 bases between. Germline CDR1 reads MNHNS; CDR2 reads SASEGT. The length of the CDR3 is 15 residues. The CDR3: CASSVPHFSGNTIYF. CDR3 sequence (DNA): TGTGCCAGCAGTGTCCCCCATTTCTCTGGAAACACCATATATTTT.

The CDR3 DNA reads TGCGCCAGCAGCTTAAGGGGAGGGGATACTGAAGCTTTCTTT. This gives the protein CASSLRGGDTEAFF. This chain links TRBV5-1 with TRBJ1-1, with a weak D call TRBD1 (5 bases). CDR3 length: 14 residues. The germline V and J ends were trimmed by 2 bases and 5 bases, with 13 bases remaining between them. Germline CDR1 and CDR2: SGHRS and YFSETQ.

This sequence joins TRBV7-6 and TRBJ2-1; 9 nucleotides match TRBD2. CDR1 SGHVS and CDR2 FNYEAQ come from the germline V gene. The CDR3 has 14 amino acids. With 4 bases clipped from V and 7 bases from J, the junction kept 5 bases outside the gene matches. CDR3 nucleotide sequence: TGTGCCAGCAGCTATGGCGGGGGGGTGAATGAGCAGTTCTTC. Translation gives CASSYGGGVNEQFF.

This chain connects TRBV7-6 to TRBJ2-5; no clear D. Germline V CDR1 and CDR2: SGHVS, FNYEAQ. CDR3 length equals 13 residues. V lost 0 bases and J lost 4, with 6 bases in between. The DNA for the CDR3 is TGTGCCAGCAGCTTAGCGGTTTCAGAGACCCAGTACTTC. Amino acids: CASSLAVSETQYF.